This T cell receptor (beta chain) was profiled in a study of blood T cell repertoires in COVID-19. Overall study: Samples representing acute and convalescent COVID-19 were sourced from the United States, Italy and Spain. Nucleic acid was either cDNA or gDNA, and it came from T cells, B-cell-depleted T cells, or PBMCs.

Study processing details: Estimation of nucleated cell counts relied on the amplification of reference gene primers. Clones were read by immunoSEQ multiplex PCR, and TCRdb kept only the in-frame ones, dropping some. V, J and clone size derive from that table, while D and trimming were established from the DNA sequence. The sample lists some 260,000 clones; 80% to 90% were seen once. In Cohort 3, a recovered donor had either two negative PCRs, clearance, or symptom resolution. The CDR3 consists of 14 residues. Germline CDR1 is MNHNS and CDR2 is SASEGT. Trimming removed 3 bases from V and 5 bases from J; junction bases left unmatched: 4.

V is TRBV6-1 and J is TRBJ2-5; 9 bases line up with TRBD1. The sample comprised PBMCs or T cells enriched from blood (not recorded which). The receptor's source is a man aged 40-55 years who had recovered from COVID-19. The CDR3 is CASSESGQGETQYF. The CDR3 DNA reads as TGTGCCAGCAGTGAGAGCGGACAGGGGGAGACCCAGTACTTC.